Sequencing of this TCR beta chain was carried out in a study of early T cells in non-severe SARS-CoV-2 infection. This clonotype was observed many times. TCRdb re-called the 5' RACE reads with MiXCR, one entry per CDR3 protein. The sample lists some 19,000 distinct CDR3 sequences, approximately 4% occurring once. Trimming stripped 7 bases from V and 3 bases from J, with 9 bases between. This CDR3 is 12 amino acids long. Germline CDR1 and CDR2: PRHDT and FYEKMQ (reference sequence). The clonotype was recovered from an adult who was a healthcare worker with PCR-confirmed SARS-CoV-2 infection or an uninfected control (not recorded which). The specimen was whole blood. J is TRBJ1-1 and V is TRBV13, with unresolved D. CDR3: CASNIRHTEAFF. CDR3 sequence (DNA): TGTGCCAGCAACATTAGGCACACTGAAGCTTTCTTT. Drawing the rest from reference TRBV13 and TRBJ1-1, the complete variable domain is AAGVIQSPRHLIKEKRETATLKCYPIPRHDTVYWYQQGPGQDPQFLISFYEKMQSDKGSIPDRFSAQQFSDYHSELNMSSLELGDSALYFCASNIRHTEAFFGQGTRLTVV.